The 24 T cell receptor beta chains listed next were all sequenced from one sample in a study of CD8+ T cells in alopecia areata. RNA was isolated and reverse transcribed to cDNA, the sequencing template. Profiling relied on immunoSEQ multiplex PCR, and the TCRdb table lists in-frame clones only, not all of them. The data contain 140,000 to 150,000 clones, approximately 60% of them singletons. Sequencing was carried out using CD8+ T cells sorted from blood. These receptors came from a human donor in good health.

Here the CDR3 DNA reads TGTGCCAGCGGGATTAGCGGGAGGGCCTTCAGTGAGCAGTTCTTC. This translates into CASGISGRAFSEQFF. J is TRBJ2-1 and V is TRBV27; the match to TRBD2 covers 11 bases. The germline gives CDR1 MNHEY, CDR2 SMNVEV (reference sequence). The V gene end was trimmed by 8 bases and the J gene end by 9 bases; junction bases not matched to a gene: 12. This CDR3 is 15 amino acids long.

The J gene is TRBJ1-1, the V gene TRBV25-1; TRBD1 matches at 8 bases. The CDR3 sequence is 15 residues long. The germline gives CDR1 MGHDK, CDR2 SYGVNS. V dropped 6 bases and J dropped 4; count of bases not matched to a gene: 10. The CDR3 loop reads CASRYQDREGTEAFF. The CDR3 nucleotides are TGTGCCAGCAGATACCAGGACAGGGAAGGCACTGAAGCTTTCTTT.

The V gene is TRBV7-9, the J gene TRBJ1-4; D not resolved. Per germline, CDR1 SEHNR and CDR2 FQNEAQ (reference sequence). CDR3 size: 14 residues. V was clipped by 5 bases and J by 4 bases, with 11 bases between them. The CDR3 region has the DNA TGTGCCAGCAGCCGGAGTACCTATAATGAAAAACTGTTTTTT. It encodes CASSRSTYNEKLFF.

This clone has just one count. The chain links TRBV29-1 to TRBJ2-1; 7 bases match TRBD2. V lost 7 bases and J lost 2; bases outside the gene matches: 5. Germline V gives CDR1 SQVTM, CDR2 ANQGSEA. This CDR3 comprises 13 residues. CDR3 amino acids: CSARLATYNEQFF. The CDR3 DNA follows: TGCAGCGCCAGACTAGCAACCTACAATGAGCAGTTCTTC.

V is TRBV7-6 and J is TRBJ1-1, with TRBD1 matching 7 bases. Trimming cost V 5 bases and J 4 bases; bases outside gene matches: 7. Germline V lookup: CDR1 SGHVS, CDR2 FNYEAQ. The CDR3 runs 14 residues. The CDR3 reads CASSNEDRTTEAFF. CDR3 bases: TGTGCCAGCAGCAACGAGGACAGGACCACTGAAGCTTTCTTT.

This chain links TRBV19 with TRBJ2-1; 8 nucleotides match TRBD2. This CDR3 spans 15 amino acids. Germline trimming cut 4 bases from V and 4 bases from J; bases unmatched to any gene: 6. Germline CDR1 reads LNHDA; CDR2 reads SQIVND (reference sequence). CDR3 coding DNA: TGTGCCAGTAGTACCGGGACTAGTCCTTACAATGAGCAGTTCTTC. Amino acid sequence: CASSTGTSPYNEQFF.

The chain is built from TRBV5-5 and TRBJ2-7; no clear D. CDR1 SGHKS and CDR2 YYEKEE come from the germline V gene (reference sequence). The CDR3 has 13 amino acids. V shed 0 bases and J shed 3 bases, with 7 bases lying between them. The DNA for the CDR3 is TGTGCCAGCAGCTTGGAGGACGGCTACGAGCAGTACTTC. Translation gives CASSLEDGYEQYF.

V gene TRBV30 combines with J gene TRBJ2-1, with 12 bases matching TRBD2. V lost 4 bases and J lost 9; bases outside the gene matches: 7. Germline CDR1 GTSNPN, CDR2 SVGIG (reference sequence). This CDR3 region has 14 residues. CDR3 in amino acids: CAWILAGGPGEQFF. The CDR3 bases are TGTGCCTGGATTCTAGCGGGAGGGCCGGGTGAGCAGTTCTTC.

V usage is TRBV23-1 and J usage is TRBJ2-6; 9 bases map to TRBD1. TRBV23-1 carries the ORF label, with uncertain function. V lost 0 bases, J lost 2 bases, and 8 bases stayed unmatched. The CDR3 runs 19 residues. As DNA, the CDR3 is TGCGCCAGCAGTCAATCCCCGGACAGGGGCTCAGCTGGGGCCAACGTCCTGACTTTC. Translated, it gives CASSQSPDRGSAGANVLTF.

The chain recombines TRBV13 with TRBJ2-7; 12 bases map to TRBD2. CDR1 PRHDT and CDR2 FYEKMQ come from the germline V gene (reference sequence). The CDR3 consists of 16 residues. The ends lost 5 bases at V and 5 bases at J; junction bases unmatched: 10. This chain's CDR3 is CASSRPGLAGRNEQYF. CDR3 DNA sequence: TGTGCCAGCAGCCGCCCAGGACTAGCGGGACGGAACGAGCAGTACTTC.

This chain uses TRBV13 with TRBJ1-1; D unresolved. The CDR3 sequence is 12 residues long. V was pared by 5 bases and J by 4 bases, with 8 bases between. Germline V gives CDR1 PRHDT, CDR2 FYEKMQ (reference sequence). This CDR3 is CASSAVTTEAFF. In nucleotides, the CDR3 is TGTGCCAGCAGCGCCGTGACCACTGAAGCTTTCTTT.

This chain links TRBV4-1 with TRBJ2-5; 8 bases are a match to TRBD1. The J segment lost 1 base and the V segment lost 3 bases, leaving 1 base of the junction unmatched. This CDR3 region has 14 residues. CDR1 MGHRA and CDR2 YSYEKL come from the germline V gene. CDR3 residues: CASSQDRVQETQYF. In nucleotides, the CDR3 is TGCGCCAGCAGCCAGGACAGGGTCCAAGAGACCCAGTACTTC.

In DNA form, the CDR3 reads TGTGCCAGCAGTCCACTAGGCTACAATGAGCAGTTCTTC. Translated: CASSPLGYNEQFF. The genes are TRBV2 and TRBJ2-1, with a weak D call TRBD2 (5 bases). The CDR3 sequence is 13 residues long. V lost 5 bases and J 3 bases, leaving 8 bases between the germline ends. Germline V gene data show CDR1 as SNHLY and CDR2 as FYNNEI.

This chain joins TRBV4-2 and TRBJ1-1, with unresolved D. The CDR3 spans 14 residues. Germline V gene sequence: CDR1 LGHNA, CDR2 YNFKEQ. V shed 1 base and J shed 7 bases, with 13 bases lying between them. CDR3 in amino acids: CASSQVMRANEAFF. The CDR3 nucleotides read TGTGCCAGCAGCCAAGTTATGAGGGCGAATGAAGCTTTCTTT.

The V gene is TRBV5-4, the J gene TRBJ2-5; TRBD1 matches at 7 bases. CDR1 and CDR2 (germline): SGHNT, YYREEE (reference sequence). This CDR3 contains 14 residues. J lost 3 bases, V lost 1 base, and 3 bases had no gene match. The CDR3 region has the DNA TGTGCCAGCAGCTTGCCGGGACAGAAAGAGACCCAGTACTTC. This gives the protein CASSLPGQKETQYF.

This chain joins TRBV2 and TRBJ1-1, with a tentative D call TRBD1 (5 bases). CDR1 and CDR2 (germline): SNHLY, FYNNEI. V gave up 2 bases and J gave up 5 bases, with 9 bases separating them. The CDR3 runs 13 residues. The CDR3 region is CASSEFPGTEAFF. In DNA form, the CDR3 reads TGTGCCAGCAGTGAATTTCCAGGGACTGAAGCTTTCTTT.

In this sample, this clone turned up a few times. The rearrangement uses TRBV7-9 and TRBJ2-3; 9 nucleotides align to TRBD1. Trimming took 5 bases from V and 3 from J; bases not matched to a gene: 15. Germline V lookup: CDR1 SEHNR, CDR2 FQNEAQ (reference sequence). This CDR3 comprises 18 residues. DNA of the CDR3: TGTGCCAGCAGCCTCGGATATGGGGACAGGGCCCTGACAGATACGCAGTATTTT. This translates into CASSLGYGDRALTDTQYF.

The chain has TRBV25-1 and TRBJ2-1; TRBD2 might be the D (7 bases). Germline V gene data show CDR1 as MGHDK and CDR2 as SYGVNS. V lost 8 bases to trimming and J lost 3 bases, with 14 bases between them. The CDR3 runs 14 residues. The CDR3, as DNA: TGTGCCAGCGGAGTAGGGGGGGTCTACAATGAGCAGTTCTTC. It specifies CASGVGGVYNEQFF.

The gene calls are TRBV29-1 and TRBJ1-2; D gene ambiguous. The V gene's germline CDR1 is SQVTM and CDR2 ANQGSEA. With 1 base removed from V and 6 bases from J, the gap between germline ends came to 12 bases. The CDR3 is 13 residues long. The CDR3 coding sequence is TGCAGCGTTGAAGGGACGGCGAAGAATGGCTACACCTTC. Its protein is CSVEGTAKNGYTF.

The chain employs TRBV7-2 and TRBJ2-1; no clear D gene. V shed 1 base and J shed 6 bases, with 13 bases lying between them. The CDR3 sequence is 15 residues long. Germline-derived CDR1 and CDR2 are SGHTA and FQGNSA. Here the CDR3 reads CASSLGTGLGNEQFF. The CDR3 bases are TGTGCCAGCAGCTTAGGAACCGGGTTGGGCAATGAGCAGTTCTTC.

This chain connects TRBV7-9 to TRBJ2-3; weak D call: TRBD2 (5 bases). The germline V and J ends were trimmed by 5 bases and 6 bases, with 18 bases remaining between them. The CDR3 is made up of 15 amino acids. Germline CDR1 reads SEHNR; CDR2 reads FQNEAQ (reference sequence). The CDR3 DNA reads as TGTGCCAGCAGCCCAGCGCAGAGGGAGCAGGATACGCAGTATTTT. This codes for CASSPAQREQDTQYF.

V and J are TRBV2 and TRBJ1-4, with 8 bases lining up with TRBD1. This CDR3 is built from 14 residues. The J segment lost 8 bases and the V segment lost 6 bases, leaving 8 bases of the junction unmatched. The germline V gene has CDR1 SNHLY and CDR2 FYNNEI. The DNA of the CDR3 is TGTGCCAGCAGCGAGACAGGGGCGGGGGAAAAACTGTTTTTT. Translation: CASSETGAGEKLFF.

V usage is TRBV29-1 and J usage is TRBJ2-7; 8 bases are a match to TRBD1. This CDR3 has 13 residues. Losses at the gene ends were 1 base for V and 3 bases for J; bases not matched to a gene: 2. CDR1 is SQVTM and CDR2 is ANQGSEA in the germline V gene. DNA of the CDR3: TGCAGCGTTGAAGGACAGGGGAACTACGAGCAGTACTTC. This gives the protein CSVEGQGNYEQYF.

This clone was seen more than once but under ten times. This chain links TRBV29-1 with TRBJ2-1, with D perhaps TRBD2 (6 bases). There are 12 residues in the CDR3. Trimming removed 4 bases at V and 8 bases at J, with 12 bases between. From germline, CDR1 is SQVTM and CDR2 ANQGSEA. This CDR3 reads CSVVGRRDEQFF. The CDR3 nucleotides read TGCAGCGTTGTTGGGAGGAGAGATGAGCAGTTCTTC.